Included here is one T cell receptor (beta chain) sequence, with context. The study recruited people aged about 18 to 90 years across around 24 US areas. Participant reports of clinical history set cohort assignment. Source study methods: Reference gene primer amplification yielded estimated nucleated cell counts. The method was immunoSEQ multiplex PCR; TCRdb's version includes in-frame clones alone and lacks a portion of them. Clone size and V and J calls were adopted from that table, with D and trimming inferred from the DNA. The sample carries a few hundred thousand clones, 88% recorded once. The germline V and J ends were trimmed by 8 bases and 2 bases, with 13 bases remaining between them. The CDR3 runs to 13 residues. Germline values: CDR1 MNHEY, CDR2 SMNVEV (reference sequence). This record comes from a study of blood T cell repertoires in COVID-19.

The sample was PBMCs or T cells enriched from blood (not recorded which). V is TRBV27 and J is TRBJ2-7; D is unclear. The sequence came from a woman in her 40s who had recovered from COVID-19. This CDR3 is CASSARSAYEQYF. In DNA form, the CDR3 reads TGTGCCAGCTCGGCGAGGTCGGCCTACGAGCAGTACTTC.